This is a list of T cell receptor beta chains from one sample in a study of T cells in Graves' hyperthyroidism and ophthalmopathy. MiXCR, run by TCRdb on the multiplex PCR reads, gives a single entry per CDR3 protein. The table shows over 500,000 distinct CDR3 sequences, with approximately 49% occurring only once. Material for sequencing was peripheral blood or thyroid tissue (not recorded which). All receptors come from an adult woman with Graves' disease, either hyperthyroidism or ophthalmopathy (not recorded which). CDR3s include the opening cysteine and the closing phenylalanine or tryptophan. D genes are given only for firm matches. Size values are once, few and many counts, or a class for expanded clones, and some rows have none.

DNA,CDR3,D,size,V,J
TGTGCCAGCAGCCAGGGACAGGGAGGTGGTGAAAAACTGTTTTTT,CASSQGQGGGEKLFF,TRBD1,many,TRBV7-6,TRBJ1-4
TGCAGTGCTAGGGCCCTCAGGGACTCCTACGAGCAGTACTTC,CSARALRDSYEQYF,.,few,TRBV20-1,TRBJ2-7
TGTGCCAGCAGCTTAACGGGGGGTACCCTTCGGACTGAAGCTTTCTTT,CASSLTGGTLRTEAFF,.,many,TRBV7-3,TRBJ1-1
TGTGCCAGCAGCGAAGACAGGGCTAAGGCTTTCTTT,CASSEDRAKAFF,TRBD1,few,TRBV7-2,TRBJ1-1
TGTGCCACACAACAGGGGAACACTGAAGCTTTCTTT,CATQQGNTEAFF,.,.,TRBV12-3/TRBV12-4,TRBJ1-1
TGTGCCAGCAGGCGGGTTGGGGAAAAACTGTTTTTT,CASRRVGEKLFF,.,many,TRBV7-8,TRBJ1-4
TGTGCCAGTAGTATTACAGGGGGTATCAATCAGCCCCAGCATTTT,CASSITGGINQPQHF,TRBD1,.,TRBV19,TRBJ1-5
TGCAGCGTAGGGGACATCCGGACCTACGAGCAGTACTTC,CSVGDIRTYEQYF,.,.,TRBV29-1,TRBJ2-7
TGTGCCAGCAGTTTCCGACAGGGGCAGACGGGTAATTCACCCCTCCACTTT,CASSFRQGQTGNSPLHF,TRBD1,many,TRBV12-3/TRBV12-4,TRBJ1-6
TGTGCCATCAGGGGAGGGATAAACACTGAAGCTTTCTTT,CAIRGGINTEAFF,.,.,TRBV10-3,TRBJ1-1
TGTGCCAGCAGCTTAACGAGGACTAGCGAATACACCGGGGAGCTGTTTTTT,CASSLTRTSEYTGELFF,TRBD2,few,TRBV7-6,TRBJ2-2
TGTGCCAGCAGCATCCGGACAGGGACGGGAAACACCATATATTTT,CASSIRTGTGNTIYF,TRBD1,.,TRBV7-2,TRBJ1-3
TGTGCCATCAGTGAAGAGGAGCGGATCGCAGCTTTC,CAISEEERIAAF,.,.,TRBV10-3,TRBJ2-6
TGTGCCAGCTCACCTTCGGTGTCAGCCGGGGAGCTGTTTTTT,CASSPSVSAGELFF,.,.,TRBV24-1,TRBJ2-2
TGTGCCAGCAGCTCAAGGGTACTGACAGATACGCAGTATTTT,CASSSRVLTDTQYF,.,.,TRBV7-9,TRBJ2-3
TGCGCCAGCAGCCCGACTAGCGGTAGGAACACCGGGGAGCTGTTTTTT,CASSPTSGRNTGELFF,TRBD2,many,TRBV4-1,TRBJ2-2
TGCGCCAGCAGTAGGGGACAGGGAAAAGAGACCCAGTACTTC,CASSRGQGKETQYF,TRBD1,.,TRBV5-1,TRBJ2-5
TGTGCCAGCTCCCGACTAGCTGCCGAGCAGTACTTC,CASSRLAAEQYF,TRBD2,.,TRBV7-9,TRBJ2-7
TGTGCCACCAAAAGACAGGCAAACGTCCTGACTTTC,CATKRQANVLTF,.,.,TRBV10-3,TRBJ2-6
TGTGCCAGCTTTATGGCGGGAGCGAGCAATCAGCCCCAGCATTTT,CASFMAGASNQPQHF,.,many,TRBV6-1,TRBJ1-5
TGCAGTATCCAGGGGCATACTAATGAAAAACTGTTTTTT,CSIQGHTNEKLFF,.,many,TRBV29-1,TRBJ1-4
TGTGCCAGCACCGGGAGCGGTGGCTACACCTTC,CASTGSGGYTF,.,.,TRBV7-9,TRBJ1-2
TGTGCCAGCAGCTTAGTTGTCAGCCATTTCGAGCAGTACTTC,CASSLVVSHFEQYF,.,.,TRBV7-8,TRBJ2-7
TGCAGTGCAGTGGGGGGTGTCTATGGCTACACCTTC,CSAVGGVYGYTF,.,many,TRBV20-1,TRBJ1-2
TGTGCCAGCAGCGTAGGTCGGTGGAACTACACCTTC,CASSVGRWNYTF,.,.,TRBV9,TRBJ1-2
TGCAGTGCTAGAGCCTTCCAAGGGCAGCCCCAGCATTTT,CSARAFQGQPQHF,.,.,TRBV20-1,TRBJ1-5
TGTGCCAGCAGCCCAAACTTATCCTACGGCACCGGGGAGCTGTTTTTT,CASSPNLSYGTGELFF,.,few,TRBV7-8,TRBJ2-2
TGCAGTGCTATGGGGCTAGCGGGGAAAGAGACCCAGTACTTC,CSAMGLAGKETQYF,TRBD2,.,TRBV20-1,TRBJ2-5
TGCAGCGTCCAGGACAGAACGCTTACCTACGAGCAGTACTTC,CSVQDRTLTYEQYF,.,.,TRBV29-1,TRBJ2-7
TGTGCCAGCAGCGCTTTCATAGCGGGAGATGAGCAGTACTTC,CASSAFIAGDEQYF,TRBD2,many,TRBV9,TRBJ2-7
TGCAGCGTTGAAGGGGGATTCGGCGAAAAACTGTTTTTT,CSVEGGFGEKLFF,.,.,TRBV29-1,TRBJ1-4
TGTGCCAGCAGCCAAGCCTGGACAGGGGGCAGGGAGACCCAGTACTTC,CASSQAWTGGRETQYF,TRBD1,.,TRBV7-9,TRBJ2-5
TGTGCCAGCAGTTTAGCGGGAGGTCGCTCCTACGAGCAGTACTTC,CASSLAGGRSYEQYF,TRBD2,few,TRBV7-6,TRBJ2-7
TGTGCCAGCAGTCGAACCGGACAGGCGTACGAGCAGTACTTC,CASSRTGQAYEQYF,TRBD1,.,TRBV7-3,TRBJ2-7
TGCAGTGCCGCCCTCGACAGGAACTATGGCTACACCTTC,CSAALDRNYGYTF,.,.,TRBV20-1,TRBJ1-2